The entry that follows covers one T cell receptor (beta chain) sequence. Its antigen remains unknown. Per the germline V gene, CDR1 is ENHRY and CDR2 is SYGVKD. Trimming stripped 2 bases from V and 7 bases from J, with 9 bases between. The CDR3 sequence is 12 residues long. These data come from a study of shared clonotypes between healthy human individuals. Findings and limits, study-wide: Sorted-subset sequencing was shown by rarefaction to be incomplete despite large depth. Clonotype sharing across a few donors was observed for 5% to 6.5% of naive CD4 clonotypes.

Here immunoSEQ multiplex PCR was the method, and the copy in TCRdb shows in-frame clones only, minus some. This table holds 900,000 to 1,200,000 clones, around 82% found once. The chain has TRBV10-3 and TRBJ2-7; D may be TRBD1 (6 bases). Sequencing was carried out using memory CD4+ T cells from PBMCs. Subset denoted: CD45RA-negative fraction. This sequence was found in a man younger than 35 in good health. Some clones in this sample may be carry-over from other donors' samples. CDR3 in amino acids: CAISEPDREQYF. As DNA, the CDR3 is TGTGCCATCAGTGAGCCCGACAGGGAGCAGTACTTC.